Following are 22 T cell receptor beta chains from one sample sequenced in a study of cytomegalovirus exposure and HLA in healthy donors. The assay was immunoSEQ multiplex PCR, and TCRdb's table has in-frame clones only and misses some. The data show 120,000 or so clones, 95% to 97% seen once. Sample: PBMCs. The receptors derive from a young man in good health and CMV-seronegative.

The chain recombines TRBV7-8 with TRBJ2-3; 9 bases agree with TRBD2. The CDR3 is made up of 15 amino acids. CDR1 and CDR2 from the germline V gene are SGHVS and FQNEAQ. The V gene end was trimmed by 8 bases and the J gene end by 0 bases; junction bases not matched to a gene: 6. CDR3 DNA sequence: TGTGCCAGCCTCCCTAGCGGGATAAGCACAGATACGCAGTATTTT. Protein product: CASLPSGISTDTQYF.

The gene calls are TRBV4-1 and TRBJ2-1; D gene unclear. CDR3 size: 17 residues. Germline CDR1 reads MGHRA; CDR2 reads YSYEKL. V was pared by 0 bases and J by 2 bases, with 14 bases between. The chain's CDR3 is CASSQEGEQRTYNEQFF. The CDR3 DNA follows: TGCGCCAGCAGCCAAGAAGGAGAGCAAAGGACCTACAATGAGCAGTTCTTC.

V is TRBV11-3 and J is TRBJ1-2, with D tentatively TRBD1 (5 bases). The V end was cut by 5 bases, the J end by 8 bases, with 18 bases between. This CDR3 is built from 14 residues. Germline V CDR1 and CDR2: SGHNT, YENEEA. The DNA of the CDR3 is TGTGCCAGCAGCCACGGACGGGGACTATCGGGCTACACCTTC. As protein: CASSHGRGLSGYTF.

CDR3 in DNA: TGCAGTTCCCGGACACACACTGAAGCTTTCTTT. Protein sequence: CSSRTHTEAFF. J is TRBJ1-1 and V is TRBV20-1; D possibly corresponds to TRBD1 (5 bases). The CDR3 is 11 amino acids. Trimming removed 8 bases from V and 3 bases from J, with 10 bases in between. Germline loops: CDR1 DFQATT, CDR2 SNEGSKA (reference sequence).

CDR3 bases: TGTGCCAGCAGCGTCCTTGTTGAGGGGGCCGGTGGCTACACCTTC. Translation: CASSVLVEGAGGYTF. The chain combines TRBV9 with TRBJ1-2, with TRBD1 matching over 7 bases. Trimming removed 2 bases from V and 7 bases from J; junction bases left unmatched: 11. This CDR3 has 15 amino acids. From germline, CDR1 is SGDLS and CDR2 YYNGEE.

This rearrangement joins TRBV4-3 to TRBJ1-2; 7 bases agree with TRBD1. Losses at the gene ends were 0 bases for V and 2 bases for J; bases not matched to a gene: 9. Per germline, CDR1 LGHNA and CDR2 YSLEER. This CDR3 spans 17 amino acids. The CDR3 spells CASSQEAARQGNYGYTF. CDR3 DNA sequence: TGCGCCAGCAGCCAAGAAGCAGCTCGACAGGGAAACTATGGCTACACCTTC.

V and J are TRBV5-8 and TRBJ1-1; TRBD1 matches 7 bases. The CDR3 loop spans 15 amino acids. CDR1 and CDR2 (germline): SGHTS, YDEGEE. V dropped 0 bases and J dropped 6; count of bases not matched to a gene: 8. The CDR3, as DNA: TGTGCCAGCAGCTTGGTAACAGGGGAGGAATCTGAAGCTTTCTTT. It yields the protein CASSLVTGEESEAFF. The whole variable domain, remainder taken from reference TRBV5-8 and TRBJ1-1, is EAGVTQSPTHLIKTRGQQATLRCSPISGHTSVYWYQQALGLGLQFLLWYDEGEERNRGNFPPRFSGRQFPNYSSELNVNALELEDSALYLCASSLVTGEESEAFFGQGTRLTVV.

The rearrangement uses TRBV27 and TRBJ2-3; D gene unclear. V was pared by 4 bases and J by 6 bases, with 14 bases between. Germline loops: CDR1 MNHEY, CDR2 SMNVEV (reference sequence). The CDR3 is 14 amino acids. The DNA for the CDR3 is TGTGCCAGCAGTTCAGCCTCGGCGGCGGATACGCAGTATTTT. Residues: CASSSASAADTQYF.

V usage is TRBV28 and J usage is TRBJ1-5; a possible D gene is TRBD1 (6 bases). V was cut by 2 bases and J by 2 bases, with 10 bases left in between. This CDR3 comprises 15 residues. Germline lookup yields CDR1 MDHEN and CDR2 SYDVKM. DNA for the CDR3: TGTGCCAGCAGTTTAGAAGGGGGAGGCAATCAGCCCCAGCATTTT. Translating gives CASSLEGGGNQPQHF.

Comments on this clone: The junction shows a germline mismatch at one end, possibly a read error. The V call is TRBV4-3, the J call TRBJ2-1; 16 positions agree with TRBD2. CDR1 and CDR2 (germline): LGHNA, YSLEER. This CDR3 region has 14 residues. The CDR3 DNA follows: TGCGCCAGCAGCCAAGAGGGACTAGCGGGAGGGCTGGTCTTC. As protein: CASSQEGLAGGLVF.

The table lists this clone with a count of one. The J gene is TRBJ1-1, the V gene TRBV28, with D hard to call. From germline, CDR1 is MDHEN and CDR2 SYDVKM. V lost 7 bases, J lost 6 bases, and 15 bases lay in between. The CDR3 extends over 13 amino acids. CDR3 in DNA: TGTGCCAGCACCTACTTAGAGGCCGCTGAAGCTTTCTTT. This sequence encodes CASTYLEAAEAFF.

This clone came up a few times. The chain couples TRBV28 to TRBJ1-4, with TRBD1 matching over 7 bases. This CDR3 comprises 15 residues. The V gene end was trimmed by 6 bases and the J gene end by 6 bases; junction bases not matched to a gene: 10. Germline V gene data show CDR1 as MDHEN and CDR2 as SYDVKM. The CDR3 nucleotides are TGTGCCAGCAGGCCCATCGACAGGGACGATGAAAAACTGTTTTTT. It codes for CASRPIDRDDEKLFF.

In the case of this clone: A junction boundary mismatches the germline segment, possibly from a read error. The rearrangement joins TRBV6-5 to TRBJ1-2; TRBD1 might be the D (6 bases). Germline V gene sequence: CDR1 MNHEY, CDR2 SVGAGI. There are 14 residues in the CDR3. Here the CDR3 reads CASSYSTGNYGYTF. The DNA of the CDR3 is TGTGCCAGCAGCTACTCCACAGGGAACTATGGCTACACCTTC.

This chain joins TRBV12-5 and TRBJ2-7, with 9 bases identical to TRBD2. CDR3 length: 18 residues. V shed 0 bases and J 0 bases; nucleotides not matched to a gene: 9. Germline assignment: CDR1 LGHNT and CDR2 FRNRAP. This CDR3 reads CASGLVTMTSGNSYEQYF. The DNA for the CDR3 is TGTGCTAGTGGTTTGGTAACCATGACTAGCGGCAACTCCTACGAGCAGTACTTC. The complete variable domain, with remaining parts taken from reference TRBV12-5 and TRBJ2-7, reads DARVTQTPRHKVTEMGQEVTMRCQPILGHNTVFWYRQTMMQGLELLAYFRNRAPLDDSGMPKDRFSAEMPDATLATLKIQPSEPRDSAVYFCASGLVTMTSGNSYEQYFGPGTRLTVT.

In this sample, this clone turned up once. V and J are TRBV6-5 and TRBJ1-5; the match to TRBD1 covers 9 bases. The CDR3 extends over 15 amino acids. CDR1 and CDR2 (germline): MNHEY, SVGAGI. V shed 0 bases, J shed 5 bases, and the junction held 2 bases outside the gene matches. CDR3 coding DNA: TGTGCCAGCAGTTACTCGAACAGGGGGCATCAGCCCCAGCATTTT. Protein product: CASSYSNRGHQPQHF.

This clone was counted once. The chain recombines TRBV2 with TRBJ2-1, with 9 nucleotides matching TRBD2. CDR3 size: 15 residues. Germline trimming cut 7 bases from V and 4 bases from J; bases unmatched to any gene: 8. The germline V gene has CDR1 SNHLY and CDR2 FYNNEI. In DNA form, the CDR3 reads TGTGCCAGCAAGGCTAGCGGGACCCCGTACAATGAGCAGTTCTTC. As protein: CASKASGTPYNEQFF.

This rearrangement joins TRBV7-9 to TRBJ1-4, with D tentatively TRBD1 (5 bases). This CDR3 region has 14 residues. Germline values: CDR1 SEHNR, CDR2 FQNEAQ (reference sequence). The V and J ends lost 3 bases and 6 bases respectively, with 11 bases between them. This CDR3 is CASSFDSLDEKLFF. The CDR3 nucleotides are TGTGCCAGCAGCTTCGACAGCCTGGATGAAAAACTGTTTTTT.

The chain joins TRBV4-3 to TRBJ2-5; D is perhaps TRBD2 (6 bases). V was shortened by 0 bases and J by 3 bases, with 14 bases between the two germline ends. CDR1 is LGHNA, CDR2 YSLEER, per germline. This CDR3 has 16 residues. The CDR3 sequence is CASSQDPLASEETQYF. CDR3 nucleotide sequence: TGCGCCAGCAGCCAAGATCCCCTAGCGAGCGAAGAGACCCAGTACTTC.

The V call is TRBV5-4, the J call TRBJ2-3; a weak D match, TRBD1 (6 bases). Per the germline V gene, CDR1 is SGHNT and CDR2 is YYREEE (reference sequence). This CDR3 spans 13 amino acids. Trimming cost V 0 bases and J 10 bases, with 12 bases left between them. The CDR3, as DNA: TGTGCCAGCAGCTTGGATGGGGGCGTCCCGCAGTATTTT. This codes for CASSLDGGVPQYF.

The rearrangement uses TRBV4-3 and TRBJ1-3, with D hard to call. CDR1 LGHNA and CDR2 YSLEER come from the germline V gene. The CDR3 has 15 amino acids. Trimming removed 4 bases from V and 7 bases from J, with 17 bases in between. CDR3 residues: CASSPQRVTLNTIYF. In DNA, the CDR3 is TGCGCCAGCAGCCCTCAGAGGGTTACCCTGAACACCATATATTTT.

The J gene is TRBJ2-1, the V gene TRBV7-2; D might be TRBD2 (6 bases). V was cut by 1 base and J by 7 bases, with 26 bases left in between. Germline CDR1 is SGHTA and CDR2 is FQGNSA. CDR3 length equals 19 residues. Here the CDR3 DNA reads TGTGCCAGCAGCTTAGGCGGACCCGCACGGGGGAGAAGAGGAAATGAGCAGTTCTTC. Protein product: CASSLGGPARGRRGNEQFF.

This clone is a singleton in its sample. The rearrangement uses TRBV14 and TRBJ2-1; 10 nucleotides match TRBD2. Germline loops: CDR1 SGHDN, CDR2 FVKESK. The CDR3 sequence is 17 residues long. V was pared by 4 bases and J by 7 bases, with 13 bases of the junction left unmatched. CDR3 protein: CASSRSLSGRSFNEQFF. In nucleotides, the CDR3 is TGTGCCAGCAGCCGCTCACTTAGCGGGAGGTCCTTTAATGAGCAGTTCTTC.